One T cell receptor beta chain is described in this entry. Its antigen remains unidentified. The sample is drawn from a study of cytomegalovirus exposure and HLA in healthy donors. General study results and limits: An analysis done earlier found most TCR beta V segments productive about 90% or about 30% of the time.

The study ran its PCR with 60 Vbeta and 13 Jbeta primers. Profiled with immunoSEQ multiplex PCR; TCRdb holds only in-frame clones, not every one. Among approximately 200,000 clones listed, 65% to 90% were seen once. CDR3 size: 11 residues. Germline loops: CDR1 SGHDT, CDR2 YYEEEE. Trimming removed 3 bases from V and 6 bases from J, with 7 bases in between. Specimen: PBMCs. The origin of this receptor is a woman aged 50 to 65 in good health and CMV-seronegative. J is TRBJ2-7 and V is TRBV5-6; D not certain. CDR3: CASSSRREQYF. CDR3 DNA sequence: TGTGCCAGCAGCTCGAGGCGCGAGCAGTACTTC.